This TCR beta chain was sequenced during a study of blood T cell repertoires in COVID-19. The CDR3 is 15 residues long. Deletions cut 6 bases from V and 1 base from J, with 18 bases between. CDR1 is SQVTM and CDR2 is ANQGSEA in the germline V gene. Only in-frame clones appear in the TCRdb table, and some are missing; sequencing was by immunoSEQ multiplex PCR. This sample yields nearly 350,000 clones, of which around nine tenths are seen a single time; about 3.5% belongs to the top ten. Sequencing was performed on peripheral blood. The receptor was isolated from a woman aged 18-29 years who had recovered from COVID-19. The chain has TRBV29-1 and TRBJ1-2; D perhaps matches TRBD1 (6 bases). The CDR3 nucleotides read TGCAGCGTCCCCGCGAACAGGGCAAATAACTATGGCTACACCTTC. Amino acids: CSVPANRANNYGYTF.